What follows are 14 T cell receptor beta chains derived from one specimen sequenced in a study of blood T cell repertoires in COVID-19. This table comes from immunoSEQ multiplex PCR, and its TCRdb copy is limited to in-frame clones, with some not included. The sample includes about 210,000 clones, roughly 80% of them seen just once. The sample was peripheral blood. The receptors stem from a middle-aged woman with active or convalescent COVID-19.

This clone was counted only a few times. CDR3 amino acids: CASRSAESQPQHF. CDR3 in DNA: TGCGCCAGCAGGTCCGCCGAGAGTCAGCCCCAGCATTTT. V gene TRBV5-1 combines with J gene TRBJ1-5; D is unresolved. This CDR3 spans 13 amino acids. Deletions cut 5 bases from V and 6 bases from J, with 12 bases between. Looked up from germline, CDR1 is SGHRS and CDR2 is YFSETQ.

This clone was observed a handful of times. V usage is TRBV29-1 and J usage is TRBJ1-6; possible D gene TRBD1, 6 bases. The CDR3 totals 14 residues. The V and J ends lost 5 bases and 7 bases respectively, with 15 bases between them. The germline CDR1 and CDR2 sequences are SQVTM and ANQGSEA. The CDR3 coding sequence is TGCAGCGTTCGCTGGGGGCCGAAAAATTCACCCCTCCACTTT. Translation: CSVRWGPKNSPLHF.

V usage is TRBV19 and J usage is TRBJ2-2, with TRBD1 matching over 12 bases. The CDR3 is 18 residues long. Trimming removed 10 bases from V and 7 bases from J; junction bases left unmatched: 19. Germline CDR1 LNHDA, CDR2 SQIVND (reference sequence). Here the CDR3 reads CATMGPGQGALDLGELFF. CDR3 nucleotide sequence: TGTGCCACCATGGGACCGGGACAGGGGGCGCTTGATCTCGGGGAGCTGTTTTTT.

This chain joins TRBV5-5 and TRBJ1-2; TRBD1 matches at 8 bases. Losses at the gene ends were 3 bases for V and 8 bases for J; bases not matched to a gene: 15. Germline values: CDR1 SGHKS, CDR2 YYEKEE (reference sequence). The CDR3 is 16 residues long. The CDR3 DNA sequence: TGTGCCAGCAGCTCCCGGGACAGGTCTGGGGTGCGGGGCTACACCTTC. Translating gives CASSSRDRSGVRGYTF.

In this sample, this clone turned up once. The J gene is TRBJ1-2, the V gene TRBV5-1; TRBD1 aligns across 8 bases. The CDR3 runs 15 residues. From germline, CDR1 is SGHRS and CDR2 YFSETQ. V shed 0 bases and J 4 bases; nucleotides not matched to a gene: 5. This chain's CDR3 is CASSLGTGFGYGYTF. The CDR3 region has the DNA TGCGCCAGCAGCTTGGGGACAGGGTTCGGCTATGGCTACACCTTC. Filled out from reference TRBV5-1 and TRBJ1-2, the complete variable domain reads KAGVTQTPRYLIKTRGQQVTLSCSPISGHRSVSWYQQTPGQGLQFLFEYFSETQRNKGNFPGRFSGRQFSNSRSEMNVSTLELGDSALYLCASSLGTGFGYGYTFGSGTRLTVV.

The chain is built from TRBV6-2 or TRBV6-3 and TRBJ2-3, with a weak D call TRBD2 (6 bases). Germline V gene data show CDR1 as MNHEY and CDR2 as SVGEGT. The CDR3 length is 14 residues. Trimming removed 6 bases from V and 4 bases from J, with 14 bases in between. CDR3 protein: CASSPEGRSDTQYF. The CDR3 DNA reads TGTGCCAGCAGCCCGGAGGGCCGCTCAGATACGCAGTATTTT.

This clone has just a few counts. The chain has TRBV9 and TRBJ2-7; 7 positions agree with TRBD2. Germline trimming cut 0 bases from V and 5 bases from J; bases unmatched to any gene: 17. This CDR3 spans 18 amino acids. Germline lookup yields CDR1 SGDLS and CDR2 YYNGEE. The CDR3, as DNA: TGTGCCAGCAGCGTAGGGTTACAGGATGGGACTAAGGAGGACGAGCAGTACTTC. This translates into CASSVGLQDGTKEDEQYF.

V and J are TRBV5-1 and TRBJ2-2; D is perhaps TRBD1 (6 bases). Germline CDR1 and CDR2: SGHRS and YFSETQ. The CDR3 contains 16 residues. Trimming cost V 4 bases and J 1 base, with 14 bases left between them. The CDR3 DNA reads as TGCGCCAGCAGCGAGGACAGTGGTCTGAACACCGGGGAGCTGTTTTTT. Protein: CASSEDSGLNTGELFF.

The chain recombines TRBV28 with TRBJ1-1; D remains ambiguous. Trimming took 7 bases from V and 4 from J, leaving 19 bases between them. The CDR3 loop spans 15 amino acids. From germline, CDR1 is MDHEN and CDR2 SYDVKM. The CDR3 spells CASTFNLGGSTEAFF. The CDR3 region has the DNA TGTGCCAGCACCTTCAATTTAGGCGGAAGCACTGAAGCTTTCTTT.

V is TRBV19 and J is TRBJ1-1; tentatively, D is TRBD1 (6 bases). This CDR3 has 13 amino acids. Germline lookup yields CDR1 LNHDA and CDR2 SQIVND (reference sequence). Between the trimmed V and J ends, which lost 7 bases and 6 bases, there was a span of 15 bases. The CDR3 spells CASTPGVGSEAFF. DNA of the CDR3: TGTGCCAGTACCCCAGGGGTTGGCTCTGAAGCTTTCTTT.

CDR3 protein: CAHSTDFQGVSTDTQYF. The CDR3 region has the DNA TGTGCCCACAGCACAGACTTCCAGGGGGTCAGCACAGATACGCAGTATTTT. V and J are TRBV15 and TRBJ2-3, with 7 bases matching TRBD1. This CDR3 has 17 amino acids. Losses at the gene ends were 11 bases for V and 0 bases for J; bases not matched to a gene: 17. In germline, CDR1 is LNHNV, CDR2 YYDKDF (reference sequence).

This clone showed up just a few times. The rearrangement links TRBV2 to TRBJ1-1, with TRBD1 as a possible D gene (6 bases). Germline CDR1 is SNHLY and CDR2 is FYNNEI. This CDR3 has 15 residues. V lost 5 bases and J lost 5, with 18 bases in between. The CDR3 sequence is CASSFQPNTGTEAFF. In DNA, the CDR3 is TGTGCCAGCAGTTTCCAGCCGAATACAGGGACTGAAGCTTTCTTT. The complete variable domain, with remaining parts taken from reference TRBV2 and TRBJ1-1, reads EPEVTQTPSHQVTQMGQEVILRCVPISNHLYFYWYRQILGQKVEFLVSFYNNEISEKSEIFDDQFSVERPDGSNFTLKIRSTKLEDSAMYFCASSFQPNTGTEAFFGQGTRLTVV.

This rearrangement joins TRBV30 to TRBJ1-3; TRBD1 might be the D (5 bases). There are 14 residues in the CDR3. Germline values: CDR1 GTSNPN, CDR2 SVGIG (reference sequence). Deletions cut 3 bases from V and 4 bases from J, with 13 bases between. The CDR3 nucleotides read TGTGCCTGGAGCCCCGGGGGGAGAGGAAACACCATATATTTT. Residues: CAWSPGGRGNTIYF.

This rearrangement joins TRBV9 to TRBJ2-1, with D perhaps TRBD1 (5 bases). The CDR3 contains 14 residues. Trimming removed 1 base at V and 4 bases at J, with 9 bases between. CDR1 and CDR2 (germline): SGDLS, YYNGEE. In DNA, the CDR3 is TGTGCCAGCAGCGTAATGCAGGGATACAATGAGCAGTTCTTC. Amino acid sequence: CASSVMQGYNEQFF.